Below, 26 T cell receptor beta chains from the same sample are listed, as sequenced in a study of beta chain features in type 1 diabetes. Expressed TCRB transcripts were sequenced because the isolated RNA had all been reverse transcribed beforehand. Generated by immunoSEQ multiplex PCR, the TCRdb table keeps only in-frame clones and is missing some. Of 400,000 to 500,000 clones listed, over 11% are singletons. Sample: naive CD4+ T cells from blood. These receptors originate from a man aged 25 to 45 in good health.

Note on this clone: This sample includes further DNA sequences coding for the same CDR3. The chain links TRBV19 to TRBJ2-7; either TRBD1 or TRBD2 may supply D (5 bases each). V was clipped by 6 bases and J by 1 base, with 10 bases between them. The CDR3 is 13 residues long. Germline CDR1 is LNHDA and CDR2 is SQIVND (reference sequence). CDR3 DNA: TGTGCCAGTAGCCCGGGACGGTCCTACGAGCAGTACTTC. Protein product: CASSPGRSYEQYF.

The chain combines TRBV11-3 with TRBJ2-1; D uncertain. The V gene's germline CDR1 is SGHNT and CDR2 YENEEA. V gave up 1 base and J gave up 6 bases, with 13 bases separating them. The CDR3 loop spans 15 amino acids. DNA for the CDR3: TGTGCCAGCAGCTTAGGGCCGTATCCAGGCAATGAGCAGTTCTTC. Its translation: CASSLGPYPGNEQFF.

There are a few counts of this clone. Other DNA sequences in this sample translate to the same CDR3. This chain joins TRBV9 and TRBJ2-7; D may be TRBD1 (5 bases). The CDR3 is 14 amino acids. Germline loops: CDR1 SGDLS, CDR2 YYNGEE. V lost 2 bases, J lost 3 bases, and 12 bases lay in between. In DNA, the CDR3 is TGTGCCAGCAGCGTGGGAAGAGACAGCTACGAGCAGTACTTC. Encoded protein: CASSVGRDSYEQYF. The variable domain in full, with the rest retrieved from reference TRBV9 and TRBJ2-7, is DSGVTQTPKHLITATGQRVTLRCSPRSGDLSVYWYQQSLDQGLQFLIQYYNGEERAKGNILERFSAQQFPDLHSELNLSSLELGDSALYFCASSVGRDSYEQYFGPGTRLTVT.

The rearrangement uses TRBV15 and TRBJ2-7; D not certain. V shed 0 bases and J shed 3 bases, with 12 bases lying between them. The CDR3 spans 15 residues. In germline, CDR1 is LNHNV, CDR2 YYDKDF (reference sequence). The CDR3 is CATSRDQGKSYEQYV. CDR3 bases: TGTGCCACCAGCAGAGATCAAGGCAAAAGCTACGAGCAGTACGTC.

The chain has TRBV12-5 and TRBJ2-5; unclear D gene. V was clipped by 2 bases and J by 4 bases, with 2 bases between them. CDR3 length: 11 residues. Germline V gives CDR1 LGHNT, CDR2 FRNRAP. CDR3 residues: CASGLSETQYF. The CDR3 nucleotides read TGTGCTAGTGGTTTGTCAGAGACCCAGTACTTC.

Note on this clone: This specimen includes other DNA sequences encoding the same CDR3. The chain couples TRBV7-9 to TRBJ2-3; D is ambiguous. The CDR3 is 14 residues long. With 2 bases removed from V and 0 bases from J, the gap between germline ends came to 6 bases. Per germline, CDR1 SEHNR and CDR2 FQNEAQ (reference sequence). CDR3 amino acids: CASSLSGSTDTQYF. The CDR3 region has the DNA TGTGCCAGCAGCTTATCTGGAAGCACAGATACGCAGTATTTT.

The table lists this clone with a few counts. The chain uses TRBV7-9 and TRBJ2-3, with D possibly TRBD1 on 5 matching bases. Trimming removed 9 bases at V and 3 bases at J, with 10 bases between. The V gene's germline CDR1 is SEHNR and CDR2 FQNEAQ (reference sequence). The CDR3 totals 12 residues. CDR3 loop: CASDSGTDTQYF. CDR3 bases: TGTGCCAGTGACTCAGGGACAGATACGCAGTATTTT.

This chain uses TRBV18 with TRBJ2-1; D unresolved. This CDR3 is 13 amino acids long. Germline V CDR1 and CDR2: KGHSH, LQKENI. The germline V and J ends were trimmed by 5 bases and 0 bases, with 5 bases remaining between them. DNA for the CDR3: TGTGCCAGCTCAAATCGCTCCTACAATGAGCAGTTCTTC. As protein: CASSNRSYNEQFF.

The V call is TRBV7-9, the J call TRBJ1-2; no clear D. The germline CDR1 and CDR2 sequences are SEHNR and FQNEAQ (reference sequence). This CDR3 has 16 residues. Trimming took off 5 bases at V and 9 bases at J, with 25 bases between the two ends. CDR3 sequence reads: CASSLEEARAGVSYTF. DNA of the CDR3: TGTGCCAGCAGCCTAGAAGAAGCCCGGGCCGGGGTTAGCTACACCTTC.

The DNA of the CDR3 is TGTGCCAGCAGCTTACTAGCGGGGTCGACCACAGATACGCAGTATTTT. It is translated as CASSLLAGSTTDTQYF. The V call is TRBV7-9, the J call TRBJ2-3, with TRBD2 matching 9 bases. Looked up from germline, CDR1 is SEHNR and CDR2 is FQNEAQ (reference sequence). The J segment lost 2 bases and the V segment lost 2 bases, leaving 5 bases of the junction unmatched. This CDR3 has 16 amino acids.

This clone has more than one count but fewer than ten. The chain recombines TRBV27 with TRBJ2-7; 7 bases map to TRBD1. The CDR3 consists of 16 residues. J was trimmed by 0 bases and V by 2 bases; bases with no gene match: 7. Germline V lookup: CDR1 MNHEY, CDR2 SMNVEV (reference sequence). CDR3 nucleotide sequence: TGTGCCAGCAGTTTACGAAGACAGGGTAGCTCCTACGAGCAGTACTTC. Protein sequence: CASSLRRQGSSYEQYF.

There are a few counts of this clone. The rearrangement joins TRBV29-1 to TRBJ2-3, with 10 bases matching TRBD1. The CDR3 has 16 amino acids. Losses at the gene ends were 8 bases for V and 5 bases for J; bases not matched to a gene: 16. Germline V gene lookup returns CDR1 SQVTM and CDR2 ANQGSEA. The CDR3 DNA sequence: TGCAGCTCCTTAGTTTTAGAGGGGACAGGGGAAGATACGCAGTATTTT. Translated, it gives CSSLVLEGTGEDTQYF.

This clone was counted a few times. The CDR3 here is CAFERNLETQYF. The CDR3 region has the DNA TGTGCCTTCGAGAGAAATCTTGAGACCCAGTACTTC. The rearrangement uses TRBV30 and TRBJ2-5; D is unclear. Per germline, CDR1 GTSNPN and CDR2 SVGIG (reference sequence). The length of the CDR3 is 12 residues. The ends were cut back, 7 bases at V and 5 bases at J, with 14 bases in the middle.

V usage is TRBV18 and J usage is TRBJ2-2, with D unresolved. The V gene lost 2 bases and the J gene lost 5 bases, with 6 bases spanning the gap. In germline, CDR1 is KGHSH, CDR2 LQKENI. The CDR3 loop spans 13 amino acids. The CDR3 DNA reads TGTGCCAGCTCACCAGGAAAAACCGGGGAGCTGTTTTTT. This gives the protein CASSPGKTGELFF.

The chain carries TRBV6-5 and TRBJ1-2, with no clear D. The CDR3 has 14 amino acids. Germline loops: CDR1 MNHEY, CDR2 SVGAGI. The V end lost 0 bases, the J end lost 7 bases, and 12 bases lay between the germline ends. This chain's CDR3 is CASSYSRTASGYTF. DNA of the CDR3: TGTGCCAGCAGTTACTCGAGAACAGCATCTGGCTACACCTTC.

The V and J genes are TRBV18 and TRBJ2-5, with D unresolved. The J call may not be correct, given that the DNA end is closer to TRBJ2-7. Germline-derived CDR1 and CDR2 are KGHSH and LQKENI. The CDR3 is 13 residues long. DNA of the CDR3: TGTGCCAGCTCACCACCAATGACCTACGAGCAGTACTTC. Encoded protein: CASSPPMTYEQYF.

The rearrangement joins TRBV4-2 to TRBJ2-4; no clear D gene. The V gene lost 1 base and the J gene lost 8 bases, with 9 bases spanning the gap. CDR1 and CDR2 from the germline V gene are LGHNA and YNFKEQ. This CDR3 contains 13 residues. The CDR3 sequence is CASSQADQDIQYF. The CDR3 bases are TGTGCCAGCAGCCAAGCAGACCAAGACATTCAGTACTTC.

The rearrangement uses TRBV29-1 and TRBJ2-3, with TRBD2 matching over 7 bases. The CDR3 is 14 amino acids. Germline lookup yields CDR1 SQVTM and CDR2 ANQGSEA. V shed 7 bases and J 0 bases; nucleotides not matched to a gene: 7. The CDR3 nucleotides read TGCAGCGCGTCTTGGCGGGGGAGCACAGATACGCAGTATTTT. Translation: CSASWRGSTDTQYF.

This clone was detected only a few times. For the CDR3, the DNA is TGTGCCTCGAGCTCCTATAATTCACCCCTCCACTTT. Amino acids: CASSSYNSPLHF. The chain recombines TRBV25-1 with TRBJ1-6; D ambiguous. This CDR3 region has 12 residues. V lost 11 bases and J lost 0, with 5 bases in between. Germline loops: CDR1 MGHDK, CDR2 SYGVNS.

This clone was found a few times. This chain joins TRBV30 and TRBJ2-2, with 7 positions matching TRBD2. V lost 4 bases to trimming and J lost 3 bases; unmatched junction nucleotides: 8. The CDR3 contains 15 residues. CDR1 is GTSNPN, CDR2 SVGIG, per germline (reference sequence). For the CDR3, the DNA is TGTGCCTGGAAGGGAGAGGGAGGGGACACCGGGGAGCTGTTTTTT. Amino acids: CAWKGEGGDTGELFF.

A few counts support this clone. The V gene is TRBV29-1, the J gene TRBJ2-1; a possible D gene is TRBD1 (5 bases). This CDR3 is built from 14 residues. The germline V gene has CDR1 SQVTM and CDR2 ANQGSEA. Trimming removed 3 bases from V and 6 bases from J, with 15 bases in between. The chain's CDR3 is CSVDLGRGSNEQFF. The CDR3 DNA sequence: TGCAGCGTTGACTTGGGAAGGGGTTCCAATGAGCAGTTCTTC.

This rearrangement joins TRBV30 to TRBJ2-1; 8 nucleotides agree with TRBD2. Germline V gene sequence: CDR1 GTSNPN, CDR2 SVGIG (reference sequence). The CDR3 contains 17 residues. The V segment lost 2 bases and the J segment 4 bases; nucleotides outside the gene matches: 13. The CDR3 coding sequence is TGTGCCTGGAGTATCTTTAGCGGGAAAGTCGGATACAATGAGCAGTTCTTC. It is translated as CAWSIFSGKVGYNEQFF.

The table lists this clone with a few counts. V and J are TRBV5-4 and TRBJ2-7; D gene ambiguous. This CDR3 is 16 amino acids long. V was trimmed by 4 bases and J by 1 base, leaving 18 bases between them. Germline CDR1 is SGHNT and CDR2 is YYREEE (reference sequence). CDR3 loop: CASSHSPIPTSYEQYF. CDR3 nucleotides: TGTGCCAGCAGCCATTCGCCCATACCGACGTCCTACGAGCAGTACTTC.

The chain has TRBV13 and TRBJ1-2, with a tentative D call TRBD1 (6 bases). Germline V gene data show CDR1 as PRHDT and CDR2 as FYEKMQ (reference sequence). This CDR3 comprises 13 residues. V lost 6 bases and J 8 bases, leaving 16 bases between the germline ends. The CDR3 DNA reads as TGTGCCAGCAGGGGTACCAACAGGGACGGCTACACCTTC. As protein: CASRGTNRDGYTF.

In this sample, this clone turned up a few times. The chain employs TRBV7-2 and TRBJ2-5, with 7 bases aligning to TRBD2. CDR1 SGHTA and CDR2 FQGNSA come from the germline V gene. This CDR3 region has 15 residues. V lost 1 base to trimming and J lost 5 bases; unmatched junction nucleotides: 7. The CDR3 DNA reads TGTGCCAGCAGCTTAGGCGGCGGGGAGGGTGAGACCCAGTACTTC. Amino acids: CASSLGGGEGETQYF.

CDR3 protein: CASSLGGPRETQYF. The CDR3 region has the DNA TGCGCCAGCAGCTTGGGGGGGCCTCGAGAGACCCAGTACTTC. J is TRBJ2-5 and V is TRBV5-1, with a weak D call TRBD1 (6 bases). The ends were cut back, 0 bases at V and 4 bases at J, with 10 bases in the middle. The CDR3 extends over 14 amino acids. Germline V gene data show CDR1 as SGHRS and CDR2 as YFSETQ.